This entry lists 2 T cell receptor beta chains sequenced from one sample in a study of T-cell reconstitution after alpha-beta-depleted transplantation in children. The TCRbeta library incorporated unique molecular identifiers. TCRdb independently ran MiXCR on the PCR reads; one entry per CDR3 protein. The sample yields about 110,000 distinct CDR3 sequences, about 6.5% seen once. Sequenced material: PBMCs, mostly from graft donor cells, taken 360 days after TCRalphabeta/CD19-depleted stem cell transplant. The origin of the receptors is a male patient between 2 and 10 years old who had a stem cell transplant for acute lymphoblastic leukemia, so the T cells may come from the graft donor.

This clonotype has ten or more counts. This rearrangement joins TRBV28 to TRBJ2-3, with D hard to call. This CDR3 spans 13 amino acids. Per the germline V gene, CDR1 is MDHEN and CDR2 is SYDVKM. V was cut by 4 bases and J by 6 bases, with 11 bases left in between. Written as DNA, the CDR3 is TGTGCCAGCAGTTCCCGACCAGACGATACGCAGTATTTT. Translated, it gives CASSSRPDDTQYF.

This clonotype was detected ten times or more. The chain links TRBV10-3 to TRBJ2-2, with D possibly called TRBD1 or TRBD2 (5 bases each). The V end was cut by 6 bases, the J end by 7 bases, with 18 bases between. In germline, CDR1 is ENHRY, CDR2 SYGVKD. This CDR3 comprises 15 residues. The CDR3 here is CAIRGDRRVHGELFF. In nucleotides, the CDR3 is TGTGCCATCAGGGGGGATCGAAGGGTGCACGGGGAGCTGTTTTTT.